The rows below give T cell receptor beta chains drawn from one sample of a study of T-cell reconstitution after alpha-beta-depleted transplantation in children. In TCRdb, the PCR reads were re-called with MiXCR into one record per CDR3 protein. The sample comprises about 980,000 distinct CDR3 sequences, less than 30% of which are singletons, and over 25% rests with the top ten. Sequenced material: PBMCs, mostly from graft donor cells, taken 360 days after TCRalphabeta/CD19-depleted stem cell transplant. The receptor source for this set is a boy in the first two years of life who had a stem cell transplant for SCID, so the T cells may come from the graft donor. The CDR3 runs from the conserved cysteine through the conserved F or W. D genes are given only for firm matches. Not every row has a clone size; where given, it reads once, few, many or a size class.

TRBV5-6	NA	NA	TRBJ2-3	TGTGCCAGCAGCCCCCCCGCGGGTCCCGATAGCACAGATACGCAGTATTTT	CASSPPAGPDSTDTQYF
TRBV3-1	few	NA	TRBJ2-1	TGTGCCAGCAGCCAAGATCAGGGATCCCGGGCTTACAATGAGCAGTTCTTC	CASSQDQGSRAYNEQFF
TRBV20-1	NA	NA	TRBJ2-7	TGCAGTGCTAGAGTTGCTCGCGGGTCCAACGAGCAGTACTTC	CSARVARGSNEQYF
TRBV10-1	NA	NA	TRBJ2-3	TGCGCCAGCAGTGAGAACGCAGGCACAGATACGCAGTATTTT	CASSENAGTDTQYF
TRBV5-5	NA	TRBD2	TRBJ2-7	TGTGCCAGCAGCACCGGAGTAGCGGGGACCTACGAGCAGTACTTC	CASSTGVAGTYEQYF
TRBV2	few	TRBD2	TRBJ2-7	TGTGCCAGCAGGTCGACGGGACTAGCGGGGAACGAGCAGTACTTC	CASRSTGLAGNEQYF
TRBV7-9	once	NA	TRBJ1-1	TGTGCCAGCAGCTTAGCGGAGAGAATGAACACTGAAGCTTTCTTT	CASSLAERMNTEAFF
TRBV25-1	few	NA	TRBJ2-5	TGTGCCAGCAGTGACCCAGGGATTGAAGAGACCCAGTACTTC	CASSDPGIEETQYF
TRBV24-1	few	NA	TRBJ2-1	TGTGCCACCAGTGATCGGGAGCGGGTCCGTGAGCAGTTCTTC	CATSDRERVREQFF
TRBV9	many	NA	TRBJ2-7	TGTGCCAGCAGCGCTACCGACAGACGAGACGAGCAGTACTTC	CASSATDRRDEQYF
TRBV7-9	NA	TRBD1	TRBJ1-5	TGTGCCAGCAGCCGCGGGACAGGCATCAATCAGCCCCAGCATTTT	CASSRGTGINQPQHF
TRBV10-3	NA	NA	TRBJ2-1	TGTGCCATCAGTGAGTCTCAGGACTTCCCAGGGCTAAATGAGCAGTTCTTC	CAISESQDFPGLNEQFF
TRBV20-1	few	TRBD1	TRBJ2-1	TGCAGTGCTAGTGGGGACAGGGAGAATGAGCAGTTCTTC	CSASGDRENEQFF
TRBV30	NA	NA	TRBJ1-1	TGTGCCTGGAGTTTTAACACTGAAGCTTTCTTT	CAWSFNTEAFF
TRBV24-1	NA	TRBD2	TRBJ2-6	TGTGCCACCAGGGGGGGGTCCGGGGCCAACGTCCTGACTTTC	CATRGGSGANVLTF
TRBV13	few	NA	TRBJ1-2	TGTGCCAGCAGGTCGGGGAACTATGGCTACACCTTC	CASRSGNYGYTF
TRBV7-2	few	TRBD1	TRBJ2-1	TGTGCCAGCAGCTCGGGACAGACGAACCACAATGAGCAGTTCTTC	CASSSGQTNHNEQFF
TRBV7-2	NA	NA	TRBJ2-7	TGTGCCAGCAGCTTAGACGGACAGTACTACGAGCAGTACTTC	CASSLDGQYYEQYF
TRBV4-1	few	NA	TRBJ2-5	TGCGCCAGCAGCCAAGTTTCGGGGAGAGAGACCCAGTACTTC	CASSQVSGRETQYF
TRBV10-3	few	NA	TRBJ2-2	TGTGCCATCAGTGAGTCCAGGCCTACAATCGCCGGGGAGCTGTTTTTT	CAISESRPTIAGELFF
TRBV11-2	NA	NA	TRBJ2-1	TGTGCCAGCAGCCTTACTAGCCCTGAGCAGTTCTTC	CASSLTSPEQFF
TRBV5-1	few	TRBD2	TRBJ2-5	TGCGCCAGCAGCTTGGTGCCTAGCGGGGCACAAGAGACCCAGTACTTC	CASSLVPSGAQETQYF
TRBV7-2	NA	NA	TRBJ1-5	TGTGCCAGCAGCTTAGGAGACGGGATGGATCAGCCCCAGCATTTT	CASSLGDGMDQPQHF
TRBV5-1	few	NA	TRBJ2-2	TGCGCCAGCAGGACAGCGGTCACCGGGGAGCTGTTTTTT	CASRTAVTGELFF
TRBV4-1	NA	NA	TRBJ2-7	TGCGCCAGCAGCCCCCTCTTTGGGACGGAGACCTACGAGCAGTACTTC	CASSPLFGTETYEQYF
TRBV2	few	NA	TRBJ2-1	TGTGCCAGCAACCCGGACCCCCTCAAGCAGCAGTTCTTC	CASNPDPLKQQFF
TRBV5-1	NA	TRBD1	TRBJ1-2	TGCGCCAGCAGCTTAGCCGGGACAGGGAGCCTCTATGGCTACACCTTC	CASSLAGTGSLYGYTF
TRBV20-1	NA	NA	TRBJ2-7	TGCAGTGCTAGGGTTCCAGGCCACGAGCAGTACTTC	CSARVPGHEQYF
TRBV14	few	NA	TRBJ1-6	TGTGCCAGCAGCCAGACGACTCATTCACCCCTCCACTTT	CASSQTTHSPLHF
TRBV5-6	few	TRBD2	TRBJ2-5	TGTGCCAGCAGCATAGGGACTAGCGGCCTGAGGACCCAGTACTTC	CASSIGTSGLRTQYF
TRBV6-5	many	NA	TRBJ1-3	TGTGCCAGCAGTTACTCGACAGCGTCTGGAAACACCATATATTTT	CASSYSTASGNTIYF
TRBV2	NA	NA	TRBJ2-5	TGTGCCAGCAGTGAGAGGGCGGACCAAGAGACCCAGTACTTC	CASSERADQETQYF
TRBV6-1	few	NA	TRBJ2-2	TGTGCCAGCAGTGCCCGGGGGTTATCGAACACCGGGGAGCTGTTTTTT	CASSARGLSNTGELFF